This T cell receptor (beta chain) is from a study of T-cell memory formation after mild COVID-19. For the study at large: Most TCR clusters belonged to a single donor.

Sample barcodes and UMIs were carried by the TCR alpha and TCR beta cDNA libraries that 5'RACE generated with constant-segment primers. MiXCR was run by TCRdb on the 5' RACE reads, yielding one entry per CDR3 protein. The sample has about 340,000 distinct CDR3 sequences, 10% to 15% seen once. Findings of the study overall: Balance between CD4 and CD8 was seen in clones contracting day 15 to 85, and a CD4+ lean was seen in later expanders. Cross-reactive memory appears to have joined, as suggested by some responding clones showing up in pre-infection memory.

Per the germline V gene, CDR1 is SGHNT and CDR2 is YENEEA. V was shortened by 5 bases and J by 0 bases, with 14 bases between the two germline ends. This CDR3 has 16 amino acids. Turning to this clonotype: What it recognizes is unknown.

Sequenced input: PBMCs or a T cell subset sorted from them (not recorded which). This rearrangement joins TRBV11-3 to TRBJ2-1; the D gene is possibly TRBD1 (7 bases). This TCR was recovered from a man aged 18 to 29 who had mild COVID-19 (a few samples of this study predate the infection). Cell type and time point are not known. The CDR3 DNA sequence: TGTGCCAGCAGCACTGGAGGGGGCCTCTCCTACAATGAGCAGTTCTTC. Residues: CASSTGGGLSYNEQFF. Full variable domain (missing parts from reference TRBV11-3 and TRBJ2-1): EAGVVQSPRYKIIEKKQPVAFWCNPISGHNTLYWYLQNLGQGPELLIRYENEEAVDDSQLPKDRFSAERLKGVDSTLKIQPAELGDSAVYLCASSTGGGLSYNEQFFGPGTRLTVL.